The clone carrying this TCR beta chain was recorded a few times. Its antigen is unidentified. V lost 5 bases to trimming and J lost 3 bases; unmatched junction nucleotides: 19. This CDR3 has 17 amino acids. Germline CDR1 reads SQVTM; CDR2 reads ANQGSEA. The record originates from a study of blood T cells in healthy people across ages. Study-wide results and limits: Relative to aged donors, long-lived donors carried more naive CD4+ cells and displayed higher diversity. As age increased, TCR beta diversity per million T cells fell in a roughly linear fashion.

A J-beta primer mix and a sample-barcoded 5' primer were used in a second PCR of about 7 to 11 cycles. Tagging of each cDNA molecule was performed by a template-switch adaptor with 12 random nucleotides. TCRdb reprocessed the 5' RACE reads with MiXCR, giving one entry per CDR3 protein. Of fewer than 950,000 distinct CDR3 sequences in the sample, roughly 50% were seen once. The sequence derives from a man older than 75 in good health. Specimen: blood. The chain uses TRBV29-1 and TRBJ2-7, with 7 bases fitting TRBD1. CDR3 protein: CSVRTSGTASQLYEQYF. CDR3 in DNA: TGCAGCGTTAGGACCTCCGGGACAGCCTCTCAACTCTACGAGCAGTACTTC.